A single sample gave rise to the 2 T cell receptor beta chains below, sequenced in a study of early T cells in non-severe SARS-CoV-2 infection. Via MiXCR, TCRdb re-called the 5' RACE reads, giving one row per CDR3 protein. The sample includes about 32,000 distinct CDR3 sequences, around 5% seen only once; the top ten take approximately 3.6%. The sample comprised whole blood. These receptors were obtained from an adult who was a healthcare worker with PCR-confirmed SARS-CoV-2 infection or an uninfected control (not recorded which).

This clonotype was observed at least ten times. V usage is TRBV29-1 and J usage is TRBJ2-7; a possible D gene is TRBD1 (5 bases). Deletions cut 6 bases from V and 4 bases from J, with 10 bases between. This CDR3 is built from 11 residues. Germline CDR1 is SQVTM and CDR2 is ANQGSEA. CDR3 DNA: TGCAGCGTGACAGAAATGTACGAGCAGTACTTC. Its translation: CSVTEMYEQYF.

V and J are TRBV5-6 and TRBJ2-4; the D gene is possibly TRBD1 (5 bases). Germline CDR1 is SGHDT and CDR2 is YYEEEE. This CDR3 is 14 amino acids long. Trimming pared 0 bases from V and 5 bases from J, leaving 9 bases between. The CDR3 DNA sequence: TGTGCCAGCAGCTTGGATGGGGCCGAAAACATTCAGTACTTC. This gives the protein CASSLDGAENIQYF.